The clone carrying this TCR beta chain was seen a single time. Its antigen remains unidentified. Sequenced by immunoSEQ multiplex PCR; TCRdb stores in-frame clones only, minus some. Of tens of thousands of clones listed, 70% to 90% are singletons. Trimming stripped 0 bases from V and 4 bases from J, with 16 bases between. The CDR3 is 16 amino acids. The V gene's germline CDR1 is MNHNS and CDR2 SASEGT. This entry belongs to a study of OX40 agonist ivuxolimab in advanced cancers. Study information: The study gave patients intravenous ivuxolimab at 0.01 to 10 mg/kg every 2 weeks. The eligibility criteria allowed prior anti-PD-1, anti-PD-L1 or anti-CTLA-4 therapy, and approximately 42% had some. Study outcomes and limitations: With doses of 0.1 to 3.0 mg/kg, CD4+ and CD8+ blood T cells had undergone clonal expansion by week 6.

The receptor was isolated from an adult with an advanced solid tumor such as melanoma, head and neck, liver or kidney cancer. This chain joins TRBV6-1 and TRBJ2-7, with D possibly TRBD1 on 6 matching bases. The material sequenced was CD4+ or CD8+ T cells sorted from blood, taken in a trial of the OX40 agonist ivuxolimab. This CDR3 is CASSEAPDGTPYEQYF. The CDR3 DNA sequence: TGTGCCAGCAGTGAAGCCCCCGACGGGACACCTTACGAGCAGTACTTC.